This TCR beta chain was sequenced during a study of cytomegalovirus exposure and HLA in healthy donors. Participants comprised healthy donors of bone marrow. Primers: 60 Vbeta forward and 13 Jbeta reverse. Clones were sequenced by immunoSEQ multiplex PCR, and TCRdb holds only the in-frame ones, with some missing. The table shows hundreds of thousands of clones, with over 75% occurring only once. This TCR was recovered from a man younger than 30 in good health and CMV-seronegative. The sequenced sample was PBMCs.

The CDR3 DNA reads as TGTGCCAGCAGCGATCCGAACAGCGGGGAAAAACTGTTTTTT. Amino acid sequence: CASSDPNSGEKLFF. This sequence joins TRBV6-5 and TRBJ1-4; no reliable D call. This CDR3 spans 14 amino acids. CDR1 is MNHEY, CDR2 SVGAGI, per germline. Trimming removed 6 bases from V and 8 bases from J, with 16 bases in between.